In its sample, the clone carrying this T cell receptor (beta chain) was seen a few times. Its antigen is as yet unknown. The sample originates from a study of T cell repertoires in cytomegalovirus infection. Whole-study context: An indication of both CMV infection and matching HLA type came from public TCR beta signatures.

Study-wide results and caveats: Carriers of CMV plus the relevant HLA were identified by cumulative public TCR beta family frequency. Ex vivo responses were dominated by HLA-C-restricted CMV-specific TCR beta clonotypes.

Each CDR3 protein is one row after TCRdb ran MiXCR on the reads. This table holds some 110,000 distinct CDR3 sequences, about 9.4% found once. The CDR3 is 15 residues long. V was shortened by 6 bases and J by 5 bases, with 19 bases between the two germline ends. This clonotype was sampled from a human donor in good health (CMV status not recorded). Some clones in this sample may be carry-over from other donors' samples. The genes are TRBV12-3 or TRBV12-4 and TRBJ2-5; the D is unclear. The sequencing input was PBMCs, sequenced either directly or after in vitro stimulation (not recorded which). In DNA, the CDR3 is TGTGCCAGCAGCCGCATGTCACTGCGTGGGGAGACCCAGTACTTC. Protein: CASSRMSLRGETQYF.